The sequence of this T cell receptor beta chain was determined in a study of blood T cell repertoires in COVID-19. This CDR3 has 14 amino acids. Germline CDR1 is SGHRS and CDR2 is YFSETQ. V lost 4 bases, J lost 2 bases, and 12 bases lay in between. Per the study methods: From reference gene primer amplification, estimates of nucleated cell counts were derived. Sequenced by immunoSEQ multiplex PCR; TCRdb stores in-frame clones only, minus some. Clone size and V and J calls were adopted from that table, with D and trimming inferred from the DNA. The sample contains some 260,000 clones, approximately 79% of which appear only once.

Source material: peripheral blood. The chain uses TRBV5-1 and TRBJ1-2, with TRBD1 as a possible D gene (6 bases). The sequence was obtained from a woman of 80 years or more with active or convalescent COVID-19. The CDR3 DNA follows: TGCGCCAGCAGCACCACACAGGGAAACTATGGCTACACCTTC. This translates into CASSTTQGNYGYTF.